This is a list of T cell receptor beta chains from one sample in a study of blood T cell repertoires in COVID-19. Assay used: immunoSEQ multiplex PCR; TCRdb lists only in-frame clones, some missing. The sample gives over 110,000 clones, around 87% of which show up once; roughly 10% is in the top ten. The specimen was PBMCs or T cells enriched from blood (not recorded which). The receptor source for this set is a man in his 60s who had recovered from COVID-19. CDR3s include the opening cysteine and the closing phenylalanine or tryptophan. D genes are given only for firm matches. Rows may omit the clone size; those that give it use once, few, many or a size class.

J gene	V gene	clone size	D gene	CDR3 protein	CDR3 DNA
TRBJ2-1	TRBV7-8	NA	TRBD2	CASSQRGLTYNEQFF	TGTGCCAGCAGCCAGCGGGGTCTAACCTACAATGAGCAGTTCTTC
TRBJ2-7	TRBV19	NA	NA	CASSILPGRSYEQYF	TGTGCCAGTAGTATACTGCCAGGGCGTTCCTACGAGCAGTACTTC
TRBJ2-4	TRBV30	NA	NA	CAWIVPGGNIQYF	TGTGCCTGGATTGTTCCAGGGGGGAACATTCAGTACTTC
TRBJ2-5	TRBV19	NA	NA	CASSIKRQETQYF	TGTGCCAGTAGTATAAAACGGCAAGAGACCCAGTACTTC
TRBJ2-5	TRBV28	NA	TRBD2	CASSQGGLAGAGAQETQYF	TGTGCCAGCAGCCAAGGGGGACTAGCGGGAGCAGGGGCGCAAGAGACCCAGTACTTC
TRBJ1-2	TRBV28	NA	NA	CASSSLPYIGYTF	TGTGCCAGCAGTTCCCTCCCCTATATTGGCTACACCTTC
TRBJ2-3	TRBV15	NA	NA	CATSRDFGGGRTQYF	TGTGCCACCAGCAGAGATTTTGGGGGGGGCCGTACGCAGTATTTT
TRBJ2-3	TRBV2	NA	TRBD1	CASRKQGVDTQYF	TGTGCCAGCAGAAAACAGGGGGTAGATACGCAGTATTTT
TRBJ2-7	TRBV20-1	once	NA	CSASVDMTYEQYF	TGCAGTGCTAGTGTGGACATGACCTACGAGCAGTACTTC
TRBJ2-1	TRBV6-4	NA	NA	CASGFKRLVCYNEQFF	TGTGCCAGCGGATTTAAAAGACTAGTCTGTTACAATGAGCAGTTCTTC
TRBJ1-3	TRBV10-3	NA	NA	CAISDPRTSGNTIYF	TGTGCCATCAGTGACCCTCGAACTTCTGGAAACACCATATATTTT